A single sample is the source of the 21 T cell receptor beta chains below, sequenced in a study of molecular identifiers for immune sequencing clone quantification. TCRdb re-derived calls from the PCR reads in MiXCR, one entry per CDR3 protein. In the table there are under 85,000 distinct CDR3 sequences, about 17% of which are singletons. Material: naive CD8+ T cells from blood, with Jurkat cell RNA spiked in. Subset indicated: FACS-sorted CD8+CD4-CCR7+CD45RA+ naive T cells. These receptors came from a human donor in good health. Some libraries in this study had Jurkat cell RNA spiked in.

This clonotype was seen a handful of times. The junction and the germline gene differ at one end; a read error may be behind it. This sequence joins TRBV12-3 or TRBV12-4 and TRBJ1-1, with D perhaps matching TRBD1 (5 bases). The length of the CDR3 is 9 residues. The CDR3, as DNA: TGTGCCAGCAGTTCGGGACTTATCTTT. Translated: CASSSGLIF.

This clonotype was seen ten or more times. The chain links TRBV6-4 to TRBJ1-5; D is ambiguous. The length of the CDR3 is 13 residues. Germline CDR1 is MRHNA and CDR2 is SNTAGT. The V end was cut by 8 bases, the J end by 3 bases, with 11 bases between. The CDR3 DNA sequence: TGTGCCAGCCCGCTCGGGTCCAATCAGCCCCAGCATTTT. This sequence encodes CASPLGSNQPQHF.

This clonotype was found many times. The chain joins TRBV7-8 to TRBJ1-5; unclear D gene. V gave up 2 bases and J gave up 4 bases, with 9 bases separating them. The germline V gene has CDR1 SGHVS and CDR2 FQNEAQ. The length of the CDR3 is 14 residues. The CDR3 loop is CASSLSWPNQPQHF. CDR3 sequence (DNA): TGTGCCAGCAGCTTATCCTGGCCGAATCAGCCCCAGCATTTT.

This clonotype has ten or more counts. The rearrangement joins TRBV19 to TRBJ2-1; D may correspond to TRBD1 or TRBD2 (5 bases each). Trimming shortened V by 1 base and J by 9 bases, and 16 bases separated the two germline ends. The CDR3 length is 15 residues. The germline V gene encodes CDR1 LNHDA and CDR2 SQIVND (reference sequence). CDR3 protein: CASSIAGTQVIEQFF. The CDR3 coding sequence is TGTGCCAGTAGTATAGCCGGGACGCAAGTCATTGAGCAGTTCTTC.

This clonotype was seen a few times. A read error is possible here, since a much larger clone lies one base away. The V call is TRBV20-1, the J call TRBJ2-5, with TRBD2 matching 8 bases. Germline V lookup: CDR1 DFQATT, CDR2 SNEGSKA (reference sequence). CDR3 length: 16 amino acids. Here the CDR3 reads CSARSHLSGVGEAQYF. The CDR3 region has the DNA TGCAGTGCTAGATCCCACCTTAGCGGGGTGGGAGAGGCCCAGTACTTC.

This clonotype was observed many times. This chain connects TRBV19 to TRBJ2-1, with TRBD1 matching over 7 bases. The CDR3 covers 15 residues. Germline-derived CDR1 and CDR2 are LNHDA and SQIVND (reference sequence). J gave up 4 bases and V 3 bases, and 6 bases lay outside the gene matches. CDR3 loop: CASSIFGTDYNEQFF. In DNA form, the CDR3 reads TGTGCCAGTAGTATTTTTGGGACAGATTACAATGAGCAGTTCTTC.

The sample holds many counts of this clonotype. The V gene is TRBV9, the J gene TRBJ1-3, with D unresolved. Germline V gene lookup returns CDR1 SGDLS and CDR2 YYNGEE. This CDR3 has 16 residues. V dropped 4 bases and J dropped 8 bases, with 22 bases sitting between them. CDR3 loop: CASSPVPPGFEDTIYF. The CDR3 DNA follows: TGTGCCAGCAGCCCAGTCCCACCGGGTTTTGAGGACACCATATATTTT.

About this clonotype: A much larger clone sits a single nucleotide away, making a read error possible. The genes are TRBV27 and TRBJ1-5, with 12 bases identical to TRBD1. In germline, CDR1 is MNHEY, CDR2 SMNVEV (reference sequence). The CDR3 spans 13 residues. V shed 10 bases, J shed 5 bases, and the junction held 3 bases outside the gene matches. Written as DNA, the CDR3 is TGTGCCAAGGGACAGGGGGCCGATCAGCCCCAGCATTTT. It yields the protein CAKGQGADQPQHF.

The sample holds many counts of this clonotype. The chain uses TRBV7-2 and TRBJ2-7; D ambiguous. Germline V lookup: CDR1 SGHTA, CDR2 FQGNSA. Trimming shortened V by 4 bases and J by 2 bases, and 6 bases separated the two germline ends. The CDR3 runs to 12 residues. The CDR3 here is CASSSYTYEQYF. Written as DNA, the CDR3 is TGTGCCAGCAGCTCCTACACCTACGAGCAGTACTTC. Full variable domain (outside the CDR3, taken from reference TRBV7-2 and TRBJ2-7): GAGVSQSPSNKVTEKGKDVELRCDPISGHTALYWYRQSLGQGLEFLIYFQGNSAPDKSGLPSDRFSAERTGGSVSTLTIQRTQQEDSAVYLCASSSYTYEQYFGPGTRLTVT.

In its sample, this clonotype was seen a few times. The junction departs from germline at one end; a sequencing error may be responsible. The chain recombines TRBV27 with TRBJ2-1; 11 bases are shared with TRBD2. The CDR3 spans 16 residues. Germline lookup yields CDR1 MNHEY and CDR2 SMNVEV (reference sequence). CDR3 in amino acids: CASSLLAGESSGELFF. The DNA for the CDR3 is TGTGCCAGCAGCCTACTAGCGGGAGAGTCTTCCGGTGAGCTGTTCTTC.

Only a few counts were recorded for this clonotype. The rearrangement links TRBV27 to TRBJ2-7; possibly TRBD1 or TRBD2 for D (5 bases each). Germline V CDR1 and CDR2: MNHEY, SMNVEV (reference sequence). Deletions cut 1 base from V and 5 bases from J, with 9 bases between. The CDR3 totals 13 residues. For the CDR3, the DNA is TGTGCCAGCAGTTTATTGGGACGGGACGAGCAGTACTTC. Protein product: CASSLLGRDEQYF.

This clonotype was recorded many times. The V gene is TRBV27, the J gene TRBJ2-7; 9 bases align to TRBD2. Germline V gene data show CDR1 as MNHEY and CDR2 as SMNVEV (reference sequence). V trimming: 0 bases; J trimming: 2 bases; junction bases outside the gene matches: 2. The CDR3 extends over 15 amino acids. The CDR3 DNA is TGTGCCAGCAGTTTATCCGCTAGCGGGGCCTACGAGCAGTACTTC. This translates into CASSLSASGAYEQYF.

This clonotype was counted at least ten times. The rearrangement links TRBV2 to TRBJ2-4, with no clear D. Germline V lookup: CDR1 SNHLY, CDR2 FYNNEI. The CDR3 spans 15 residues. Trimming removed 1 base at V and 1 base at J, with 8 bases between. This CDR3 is CASSEVSLAKNIQYF. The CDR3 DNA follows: TGTGCCAGCAGTGAAGTATCCTTGGCCAAAAACATTCAGTACTTC.

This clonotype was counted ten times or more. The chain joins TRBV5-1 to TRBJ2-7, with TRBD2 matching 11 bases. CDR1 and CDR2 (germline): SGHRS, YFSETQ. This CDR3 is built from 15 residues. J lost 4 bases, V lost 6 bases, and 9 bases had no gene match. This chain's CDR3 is CASKVGLAGGYEQYF. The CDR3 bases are TGCGCCAGCAAAGTTGGTCTAGCGGGAGGTTACGAGCAGTACTTC.

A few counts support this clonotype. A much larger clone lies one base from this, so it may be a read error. CDR3 in DNA: TGTGCCAGTAGTATTGGGGCGCGGGTAGAGCCCTACAATGAGCAGTTCTTC. This translates into CASSIGARVEPYNEQFF. V usage is TRBV19 and J usage is TRBJ2-1, with D perhaps matching TRBD1 or TRBD2 (5 bases each). Germline CDR1 and CDR2: LNHDA and SQIVND (reference sequence). The CDR3 runs 17 residues. V was clipped by 3 bases and J by 2 bases, with 17 bases between them.

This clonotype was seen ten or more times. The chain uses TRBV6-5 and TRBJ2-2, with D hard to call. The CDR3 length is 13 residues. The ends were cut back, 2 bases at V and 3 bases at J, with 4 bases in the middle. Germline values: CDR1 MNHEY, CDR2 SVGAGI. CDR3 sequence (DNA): TGTGCCAGCAGTTACGGGTACACCGGGGAGCTGTTTTTT. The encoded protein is CASSYGYTGELFF.

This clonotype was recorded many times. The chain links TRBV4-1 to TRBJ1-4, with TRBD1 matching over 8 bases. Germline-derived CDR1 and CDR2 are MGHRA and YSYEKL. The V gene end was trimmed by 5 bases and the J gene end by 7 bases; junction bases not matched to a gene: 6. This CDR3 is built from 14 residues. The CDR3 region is CASSWGTGVEKLFF. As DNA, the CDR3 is TGCGCCAGCAGCTGGGGGACAGGTGTTGAAAAACTGTTTTTT.

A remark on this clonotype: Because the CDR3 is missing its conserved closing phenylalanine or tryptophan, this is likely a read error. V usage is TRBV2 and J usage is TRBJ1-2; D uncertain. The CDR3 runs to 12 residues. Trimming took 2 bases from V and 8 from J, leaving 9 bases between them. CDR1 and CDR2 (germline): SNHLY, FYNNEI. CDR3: CASSELFPGYTL. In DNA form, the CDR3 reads TGTGCCAGCAGTGAACTTTTTCCCGGCTACACCCTC.

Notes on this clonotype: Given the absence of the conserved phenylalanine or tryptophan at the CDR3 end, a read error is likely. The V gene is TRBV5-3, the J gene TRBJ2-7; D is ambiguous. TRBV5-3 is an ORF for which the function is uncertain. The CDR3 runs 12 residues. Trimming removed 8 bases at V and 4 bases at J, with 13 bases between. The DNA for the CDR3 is TGTGCCAGCAGCCTTAACGAGTACGAGCAGTACCTC. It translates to CASSLNEYEQYL.

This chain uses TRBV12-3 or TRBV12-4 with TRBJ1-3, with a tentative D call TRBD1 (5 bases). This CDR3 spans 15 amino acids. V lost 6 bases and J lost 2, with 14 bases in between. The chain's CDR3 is CASRAGGGTGNTIYF. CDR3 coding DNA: TGTGCCAGCAGGGCGGGTGGGGGTACTGGAAACACCATATATTTT.

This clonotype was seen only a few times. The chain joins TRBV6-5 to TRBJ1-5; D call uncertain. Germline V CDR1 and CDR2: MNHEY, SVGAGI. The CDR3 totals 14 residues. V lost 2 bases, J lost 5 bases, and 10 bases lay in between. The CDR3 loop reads CASSYSMGYQPQHF. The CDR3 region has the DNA TGTGCCAGCAGTTACAGTATGGGCTATCAGCCCCAGCATTTT.